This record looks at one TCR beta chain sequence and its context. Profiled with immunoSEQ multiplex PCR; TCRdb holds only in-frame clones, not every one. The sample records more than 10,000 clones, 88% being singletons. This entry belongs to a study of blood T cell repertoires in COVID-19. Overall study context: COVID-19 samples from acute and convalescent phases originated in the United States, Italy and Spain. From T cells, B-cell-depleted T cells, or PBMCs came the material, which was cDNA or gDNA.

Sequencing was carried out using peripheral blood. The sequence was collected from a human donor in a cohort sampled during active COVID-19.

Here the CDR3 DNA reads TGCAGCGTGTGGGACAGAAAAGACGAGCAGTACTTC. Translated: CSVWDRKDEQYF. The rearrangement uses TRBV29-1 and TRBJ2-7; 7 bases agree with TRBD1. V was pared by 6 bases and J by 5 bases, with 7 bases of the junction left unmatched. The V gene's germline CDR1 is SQVTM and CDR2 ANQGSEA. The CDR3 is made up of 12 amino acids.